What follows are 4 T cell receptor beta chains derived from one specimen sequenced in a study of blood T cell repertoires in COVID-19. Sequencing used immunoSEQ multiplex PCR; TCRdb keeps in-frame clones, though not all of them. The table has about 150,000 clones, over 80% seen once. The sample comprised PBMCs or T cells enriched from blood (not recorded which). Every receptor here comes from a woman between 45 and 60 years old who had been exposed to COVID-19.

This clone was recorded once. The J gene is TRBJ2-7, the V gene TRBV27, with no clear D. V was pared by 4 bases and J by 0 bases, with 28 bases between. Germline values: CDR1 MNHEY, CDR2 SMNVEV (reference sequence). The CDR3 has 20 residues. The CDR3 region has the DNA TGTGCCAGCAGTTCCCCTCCCGGGTGGGTCAACACCAACTACTCCTACGAGCAGTACTTC. Residues: CASSSPPGWVNTNYSYEQYF.

The chain carries TRBV6-5 and TRBJ2-7, with TRBD1 matching 8 bases. V was clipped by 5 bases and J by 2 bases; unmatched bases: 8. Germline CDR1 is MNHEY and CDR2 is SVGAGI. The length of the CDR3 is 15 residues. CDR3 amino acids: CASSPKGTGPYEQYF. DNA of the CDR3: TGTGCCAGCAGTCCCAAGGGGACAGGACCCTACGAGCAGTACTTC.

Here the CDR3 reads CASNRLANTGELFF. The CDR3 nucleotides are TGTGCCAGCAACAGACTAGCTAACACCGGGGAGCTGTTTTTT. The genes are TRBV9 and TRBJ2-2, with 7 bases identical to TRBD2. The CDR3 contains 14 residues. CDR1 SGDLS and CDR2 YYNGEE come from the germline V gene. The V segment lost 6 bases and the J segment 2 bases; nucleotides outside the gene matches: 4.

The V and J genes are TRBV4-3 and TRBJ1-2; weak D call: TRBD1 (6 bases). CDR1 LGHNA and CDR2 YSLEER come from the germline V gene. V was shortened by 0 bases and J by 6 bases, with 14 bases between the two germline ends. The CDR3 loop spans 15 amino acids. The CDR3 DNA reads TGCGCCAGCAGCCAAGATTTGCTCACAGGGAATGGCTACACCTTC. Residues: CASSQDLLTGNGYTF.